This passage covers 24 T cell receptor beta chains from one sample sequenced in a study of CD8 T cells in ankylosing spondylitis. A single record per CDR3 protein comes from TCRdb applying MiXCR to the 5' RACE reads. The sample includes about 110,000 distinct CDR3 sequences, 24% of them seen just once. The sequencing input was synovial fluid, either unsorted or a sorted T cell fraction (not recorded which). These receptors originate from a male donor with ankylosing spondylitis.

The chain has TRBV20-1 and TRBJ1-5; a possible D gene is TRBD1 (5 bases). CDR3 length equals 13 residues. V gave up 6 bases and J gave up 2 bases, with 11 bases separating them. The germline gives CDR1 DFQATT, CDR2 SNEGSKA (reference sequence). CDR3 sequence (DNA): TGCAGTGCAAGGGGCCCTGGCAATCAGCCCCAGCATTTT. It encodes CSARGPGNQPQHF.

This clonotype turned up a few times. The chain has TRBV2 and TRBJ2-7, with 7 positions matching TRBD2. Germline V CDR1 and CDR2: SNHLY, FYNNEI. The junction had 9 bases not matched to a gene; V was cut back by 7 bases and J by 3 bases. The CDR3 has 14 residues. The CDR3 DNA is TGTGCCAGCAATCCCGGGAGGCACCGCTACGAGCAGTACGTC. It specifies CASNPGRHRYEQYV.

V usage is TRBV7-2 and J usage is TRBJ2-2; 13 bases match TRBD2. The CDR3 loop spans 17 amino acids. Germline V CDR1 and CDR2: SGHTA, FQGNSA. The trim removed 2 bases at V and 7 bases at J, leaving 7 bases unmatched. CDR3 sequence (DNA): TGTGCCAGCAGCTTAAGGAGGACTAGCGGGAGTAACGGGGAGCTGTTTTTT. It specifies CASSLRRTSGSNGELFF.

Only a few counts were recorded for this clonotype. The chain uses TRBV7-9 and TRBJ2-1; D gene unclear. Trimming cost V 5 bases and J 6 bases, with 11 bases left between them. The V gene's germline CDR1 is SEHNR and CDR2 FQNEAQ (reference sequence). The CDR3 is 13 residues long. CDR3 in amino acids: CASSLTLGNEQFF. For the CDR3, the DNA is TGTGCCAGCAGCCTGACACTCGGCAATGAGCAGTTCTTC.

This chain connects TRBV30 to TRBJ2-3; D may be TRBD1 (6 bases). The germline gives CDR1 GTSNPN, CDR2 SVGIG (reference sequence). V lost 4 bases and J lost 4, with 12 bases in between. The CDR3 consists of 13 residues. Here the CDR3 DNA reads TGTGCCTGGAAATGGCAGGGGTCAGATACGCAGTATTTT. Encoded protein: CAWKWQGSDTQYF.

This clonotype was seen a handful of times. The chain has TRBV12-3 or TRBV12-4 and TRBJ2-3; the match to TRBD2 covers 7 bases. Trimming at V came to 2 bases and at J to 7 bases, leaving 6 bases not matched to a gene. CDR3 length: 14 amino acids. CDR3 bases: TGTGCCAGCAGTTTACTGGGAGCGGGAAATACGCAGTATTTT. It specifies CASSLLGAGNTQYF.

This sequence joins TRBV20-1 and TRBJ1-6; no firm D call. The V end lost 0 bases, the J end lost 1 base, and 4 bases lay between the germline ends. Germline values: CDR1 DFQATT, CDR2 SNEGSKA (reference sequence). This CDR3 has 14 amino acids. Here the CDR3 reads CSARDQSYNSPLHF. The CDR3, as DNA: TGCAGTGCTAGAGATCAATCCTATAATTCACCCCTCCACTTT.

This clonotype appeared many times. The chain links TRBV7-2 to TRBJ2-1, with TRBD2 matching over 8 bases. The CDR3 is 16 residues long. The J segment lost 6 bases and the V segment lost 5 bases, leaving 12 bases of the junction unmatched. Germline V CDR1 and CDR2: SGHTA, FQGNSA. CDR3 bases: TGTGCCAGCAGCCGAGTCGGGGGGGCAATGTTCAATGAGCAGTTCTTC. Translated, it gives CASSRVGGAMFNEQFF.

This clonotype has a handful of counts. The chain is built from TRBV7-4 and TRBJ1-2; D ambiguous. V was cut by 9 bases and J by 8 bases, with 22 bases left in between. This CDR3 has 14 residues. CDR1 is SGHVT, CDR2 SQSDAQ, per germline. The CDR3 bases are TGTGCCAGAGGTATAGGGTGTGGGTCCGAAGGCTACACCTTC. It yields the protein CARGIGCGSEGYTF.

This clonotype has at least ten counts. The CDR3 region has the DNA TGTGCCAGTAGTATCTCGGGAGAGCAGAAGACCCAGTACTTC. Its protein is CASSISGEQKTQYF. The chain has TRBV19 and TRBJ2-5; possible D gene TRBD2, 6 bases. The CDR3 runs to 14 residues. The germline V gene has CDR1 LNHDA and CDR2 SQIVND (reference sequence). The V and J ends lost 3 bases and 6 bases respectively, with 14 bases between them.

This clonotype showed up many times. V usage is TRBV24-1 and J usage is TRBJ2-1; D unclear. Germline V gives CDR1 KGHDR, CDR2 SFDVKD. The V gene lost 5 bases and the J gene lost 8 bases, with 6 bases spanning the gap. This CDR3 contains 11 residues. The CDR3 bases are TGTGCCACCAGTGCCGGGTATGAGCAGTTCTTC. Its translation: CATSAGYEQFF.

The chain couples TRBV11-2 to TRBJ2-7; no reliable D call. Trimming cost V 5 bases and J 0 bases, with 11 bases left between them. Germline V gene sequence: CDR1 SGHAT, CDR2 FQNNGV. The CDR3 sequence is 14 residues long. CDR3: CASSPMTYSYEQYF. The DNA for the CDR3 is TGTGCCAGCAGCCCAATGACTTACTCCTACGAGCAGTACTTC.

This clonotype was seen more than once but under ten times. V gene TRBV3-1 combines with J gene TRBJ2-2, with D perhaps matching TRBD2 (6 bases). This CDR3 contains 17 residues. Germline CDR1 is LGHDT and CDR2 is YNNKEL (reference sequence). The germline V and J ends were trimmed by 0 bases and 2 bases, with 13 bases remaining between them. Here the CDR3 DNA reads TGTGCCAGCAGCCAAGAGGGGACGGGAGCCAACACCGGGGAGCTGTTTTTT. Translated: CASSQEGTGANTGELFF.

The gene calls are TRBV7-9 and TRBJ2-3; TRBD2 is a possible D gene (5 bases). V lost 5 bases and J 4 bases, leaving 19 bases between the germline ends. The CDR3 covers 16 residues. CDR1 SEHNR and CDR2 FQNEAQ come from the germline V gene (reference sequence). The CDR3 region has the DNA TGTGCCAGCAGCCCGCGGACTGGCTCACCGGCAGATACGCAGTATTTT. It yields the protein CASSPRTGSPADTQYF.

This clonotype was detected only once. The CDR3 bases are TGCAGCGTCACCCATGGCGGCGCGGACACTGAAGCTTTCTTT. Protein sequence: CSVTHGGADTEAFF. This chain links TRBV29-1 with TRBJ1-1; D unresolved. The V gene lost 6 bases and the J gene lost 3 bases, with 17 bases spanning the gap. The germline CDR1 and CDR2 sequences are SQVTM and ANQGSEA. The CDR3 totals 14 residues.

The chain links TRBV7-2 to TRBJ1-5, with a tentative D call TRBD1 (5 bases). The CDR3 is 14 residues long. Trimming stripped 5 bases from V and 5 bases from J, with 13 bases between. Germline CDR1 is SGHTA and CDR2 is FQGNSA. In DNA form, the CDR3 reads TGTGCCAGCAGCCGGAGGACGGGGGATCAGCCCCAGCATTTT. Residues: CASSRRTGDQPQHF.

The rearrangement joins TRBV27 to TRBJ1-2; TRBD1 agrees at 10 bases. V dropped 7 bases and J dropped 8; count of bases not matched to a gene: 10. Germline CDR1 MNHEY, CDR2 SMNVEV (reference sequence). This CDR3 has 14 residues. Here the CDR3 reads CASKLHGTGDGYTF. CDR3 bases: TGTGCCAGCAAACTGCACGGGACAGGGGACGGCTACACCTTC.

This clonotype was picked up one time. This chain uses TRBV7-9 with TRBJ2-2; 7 positions match TRBD1. The trim removed 4 bases at V and 6 bases at J, leaving 14 bases unmatched. The CDR3 length is 17 residues. The germline V gene encodes CDR1 SEHNR and CDR2 FQNEAQ (reference sequence). CDR3 nucleotide sequence: TGTGCCAGCAGCTCTCTTCCGGGACAGAGGCAGCCCGGGGAGCTGTTTTTT. It yields the protein CASSSLPGQRQPGELFF.

This clonotype was seen ten or more times. The V call is TRBV20-1, the J call TRBJ2-1, with 8 nucleotides matching TRBD2. This CDR3 contains 13 residues. In germline, CDR1 is DFQATT, CDR2 SNEGSKA (reference sequence). The V gene end was trimmed by 0 bases and the J gene end by 7 bases; junction bases not matched to a gene: 2. Written as DNA, the CDR3 is TGCAGTGCTAGAGAGGGGACTAGGAATGAGCAGTTCTTC. It specifies CSAREGTRNEQFF.

The V gene is TRBV7-9, the J gene TRBJ2-3; D perhaps matches TRBD1 (5 bases). Trimming shortened V by 3 bases and J by 0 bases, and 7 bases separated the two germline ends. Germline CDR1 and CDR2: SEHNR and FQNEAQ (reference sequence). The CDR3 length is 14 residues. For the CDR3, the DNA is TGTGCCAGCAGCTTGACAGAAAGCACAGATACGCAGTATTTT. This codes for CASSLTESTDTQYF.

V and J are TRBV29-1 and TRBJ2-2; 8 bases fit TRBD1. Trimming took 6 bases from V and 1 from J; bases not matched to a gene: 1. Germline V lookup: CDR1 SQVTM, CDR2 ANQGSEA. This CDR3 spans 13 amino acids. DNA of the CDR3: TGCAGCGTAGACAGGGGGAACACCGGGGAGCTGTTTTTT. Encoded protein: CSVDRGNTGELFF.

This clonotype was seen many times. The chain combines TRBV27 with TRBJ1-1; 10 bases are shared with TRBD1. The CDR3 runs to 16 residues. From germline, CDR1 is MNHEY and CDR2 SMNVEV (reference sequence). V was pared by 0 bases and J by 6 bases, with 7 bases of the junction left unmatched. CDR3 DNA: TGTGCCAGCAGTTTATCGATGGGACAGGGGATATCTGAAGCTTTCTTT. Amino acid sequence: CASSLSMGQGISEAFF.

This chain uses TRBV25-1 with TRBJ1-2; D is undetermined. Between the trimmed V and J ends, which lost 0 bases and 8 bases, there was a span of 7 bases. Germline V gene data show CDR1 as MGHDK and CDR2 as SYGVNS. The CDR3 is 12 amino acids. The CDR3 here is CASSEYSDGYTF. DNA for the CDR3: TGTGCCAGCAGTGAATATAGCGACGGCTACACCTTC.

In its sample, this clonotype was seen a few times. V usage is TRBV18 and J usage is TRBJ2-3; TRBD1 matches at 10 bases. Germline values: CDR1 KGHSH, CDR2 LQKENI. The V segment lost 4 bases and the J segment 2 bases; nucleotides outside the gene matches: 9. The CDR3 is 17 amino acids. The CDR3 sequence: CASSLRPGQGFTDTQYF. The CDR3 DNA reads as TGTGCCAGCTCACTACGACCGGGACAGGGGTTCACAGATACGCAGTATTTT.